The rows below give T cell receptor beta chains drawn from one sample of a study of blood T cell repertoires in COVID-19. Measured with immunoSEQ multiplex PCR; TCRdb has only the in-frame clones, and not every one. The table shows about 35,000 clones, with around 87% occurring only once. Sequencing used peripheral blood. The receptors were sampled from a human donor in a cohort sampled during active COVID-19. Both conserved end residues are part of each CDR3. A D gene is named only where the DNA matches it firmly. Clone size, where shown, is once, few, many, or a class for clones that have expanded.

length | D | J | size | V | CDR3 | DNA
20 | - | TRBJ1-6 | - | TRBV7-2 | CASSLAKSGMGSSYNSPLHF | TGTGCCAGCAGCTTAGCGAAGTCAGGGATGGGAAGCTCCTATAATTCACCCCTCCACTTT
15 | TRBD1 | TRBJ2-1 | - | TRBV6-6 | CASSYGQVKYNEQFF | TGTGCCAGCAGTTACGGACAGGTGAAGTACAATGAGCAGTTCTTC
16 | - | TRBJ1-5 | - | TRBV7-9 | CASSLGGGAGNQPQHF | TGTGCCAGCAGCTTAGGAGGGGGGGCTGGCAATCAGCCCCAGCATTTT
17 | - | TRBJ2-7 | - | TRBV14 | CASSPIPRRGRLFEQYF | TGTGCCAGCAGCCCCATTCCTAGGAGGGGGCGATTGTTCGAGCAGTACTTC
16 | - | TRBJ2-1 | - | TRBV4-3 | CASSQVPPGVNNEQFF | TGCGCCAGCAGCCAAGTCCCCCCAGGGGTAAACAATGAGCAGTTCTTC
14 | - | TRBJ2-4 | - | TRBV13 | CASTISRGPDIQYF | TGTGCCAGCACCATCAGTCGAGGGCCGGACATTCAGTACTTC
14 | - | TRBJ1-2 | - | TRBV19 | CASSIGGRNYGYTF | TGTGCCAGTAGTATAGGGGGCAGAAACTATGGCTACACCTTC
13 | - | TRBJ2-2 | - | TRBV10-3 | CAISTGNTGELFF | TGTGCCATCAGTACAGGGAACACCGGGGAGCTGTTTTTT
14 | TRBD1 | TRBJ2-2 | - | TRBV7-9 | CAINRDRDTGELFF | TGTGCCATCAACCGGGACAGGGACACCGGGGAGCTGTTTTTT
15 | TRBD1 | TRBJ2-3 | - | TRBV10-3 | CAITGRDRGQDTQYF | TGTGCCATCACGGGCCGGGACAGGGGGCAAGATACGCAGTATTTT
13 | - | TRBJ2-7 | - | TRBV6-2/TRBV6-3 | CASSLAQGFEQYF | TGTGCCAGCAGCCTCGCGCAGGGGTTCGAGCAGTACTTC
13 | - | TRBJ2-1 | - | TRBV19 | CASSIVPDNEQFF | TGTGCCAGTAGTATAGTCCCCGACAATGAGCAGTTCTTC
14 | - | TRBJ1-1 | few | TRBV9 | CASSVSQMNTEAFF | TGTGCCAGCAGCGTATCCCAGATGAACACTGAAGCTTTCTTT
15 | TRBD1 | TRBJ2-1 | - | TRBV5-6 | CASSFGTGGQNEQFF | TGTGCCAGCAGCTTCGGGACAGGGGGCCAAAATGAGCAGTTCTTC
13 | TRBD1 | TRBJ1-1 | - | TRBV5-6 | CASSLGGTGVDFF | TGTGCCAGCAGCTTGGGCGGTACAGGGGTGGACTTCTTT
13 | - | TRBJ2-7 | - | TRBV12-3/TRBV12-4 | CASSFHTGNEQYF | TGTGCCAGCAGTTTCCATACAGGGAACGAGCAGTACTTC
14 | - | TRBJ2-7 | - | TRBV7-2 | CASSLGGGPSEQYF | TGTGCCAGCAGCTTAGGCGGGGGCCCATCCGAGCAGTACTTC
15 | - | TRBJ1-2 | - | TRBV4-3 | CASSQEQADFYGYTF | TGCGCCAGCAGCCAAGAGCAGGCGGACTTCTATGGCTACACCTTC
12 | - | TRBJ1-3 | - | TRBV12-3/TRBV12-4 | CASSGEGNTIYF | TGTGCCAGCAGTGGGGAGGGAAACACCATATATTTT
16 | - | TRBJ1-6 | - | TRBV7-2 | CASSGEGGRPNSPLHF | TGTGCCAGCAGCGGGGAGGGGGGACGGCCGAATTCACCCCTCCACTTT
14 | - | TRBJ1-6 | - | TRBV5-4 | CASSSDFNNSPLHF | TGTGCCAGCAGCTCGGACTTTAATAATTCACCCCTCCACTTT
14 | - | TRBJ2-7 | - | TRBV5-1 | CASSSLGVSYEQYF | TGCGCCAGCAGCAGCCTCGGGGTCTCCTACGAGCAGTACTTC
13 | TRBD1 | TRBJ2-7 | - | TRBV19 | CASTSGQGGEQYF | TGTGCCAGTACTTCAGGACAGGGGGGCGAGCAGTACTTC
11 | TRBD1 | TRBJ1-1 | - | TRBV28 | CASSETGVAFF | TGTGCCAGCAGTGAAACAGGGGTCGCTTTCTTT
14 | - | TRBJ2-3 | - | TRBV5-1 | CASRASADTDTQYF | TGCGCCAGCAGAGCTAGCGCTGACACAGATACGCAGTATTTT
14 | TRBD2 | TRBJ2-5 | once | TRBV19 | CASSEQGLAETQYF | TGTGCCAGTAGTGAACAAGGACTAGCGGAGACCCAGTACTTC
14 | TRBD2 | TRBJ2-3 | - | TRBV5-1 | CASSLRGGLDTQYF | TGCGCCAGCAGCTTACGCGGGGGGTTGGATACGCAGTATTTT
14 | - | TRBJ2-2 | - | TRBV27 | CASSLSSNTGELFF | TGTGCCAGCAGTTTATCCTCGAACACCGGGGAGCTGTTTTTT
12 | - | TRBJ2-7 | - | TRBV9 | CASSMDSSEQYF | TGTGCCAGCAGCATGGACAGCTCCGAGCAGTACTTC
14 | TRBD1 | TRBJ1-1 | - | TRBV5-1 | CASSFQGANTEAFF | TGCGCCAGCAGCTTTCAGGGGGCGAACACTGAAGCTTTCTTT
14 | - | TRBJ2-3 | - | TRBV4-2 | CASSQDGVPRTQYF | TGTGCCAGCAGCCAAGACGGGGTTCCTCGGACGCAGTATTTT
16 | - | TRBJ1-4 | - | TRBV28 | CASSASYSGTNEKLFF | TGTGCCAGCAGTGCCTCTTATTCAGGAACTAATGAAAAACTGTTTTTT
14 | TRBD1 | TRBJ2-1 | - | TRBV10-2 | CASSSTGGVDEQFF | TGCGCCAGCAGTTCGACAGGGGGAGTTGATGAGCAGTTCTTC
15 | TRBD1 | TRBJ2-3 | - | TRBV7-9 | CAVGPGQGVSDTQYF | TGTGCCGTCGGCCCAGGACAGGGGGTATCAGATACGCAGTATTTT
13 | - | TRBJ2-7 | - | TRBV12-3/TRBV12-4 | CASSFRQNYEQYF | TGTGCCAGCAGTTTTCGACAAAATTACGAGCAGTACTTC
15 | TRBD1 | TRBJ1-6 | - | TRBV19 | CASSDRQGYNSPLHF | TGTGCCAGTAGCGACCGACAGGGCTATAATTCACCCCTCCACTTT
18 | TRBD2 | TRBJ2-5 | - | TRBV5-4 | CASSLGLRSGGVQETQYF | TGTGCCAGCAGCCTAGGACTTAGGAGCGGGGGGGTTCAAGAGACCCAGTACTTC
14 | - | TRBJ2-7 | - | TRBV10-3 | CAISESAGEHEQYF | TGTGCCATCAGTGAGAGTGCAGGGGAACACGAGCAGTACTTC
15 | - | TRBJ1-5 | - | TRBV6-1 | CASSESHYSNQPQHF | TGTGCCAGCAGTGAGTCTCACTATAGCAATCAGCCCCAGCATTTT
18 | - | TRBJ2-7 | - | TRBV5-6 | CASSLGRVAGALPYEQYF | TGTGCCAGCAGCTTGGGGCGGGTTGCGGGGGCCTTACCCTACGAGCAGTACTTC
15 | TRBD1 | TRBJ1-2 | - | TRBV4-3 | CASSQDRTGVEGYTF | TGCGCCAGCAGCCAAGATCGGACAGGAGTAGAAGGCTACACCTTC
17 | TRBD2 | TRBJ2-5 | - | TRBV25-1 | CASSEHPGLAGVETQYF | TGTGCCAGCAGTGAACACCCGGGACTAGCGGGGGTGGAGACCCAGTACTTC
15 | TRBD1 | TRBJ2-1 | - | TRBV13 | CASSPSLTGINEQFF | TGTGCCAGCAGCCCAAGCTTGACAGGGATCAATGAGCAGTTCTTC